This T cell receptor beta chain derives from a study of shared clonotypes between healthy human individuals. Study-level findings and limits: Clonotypes not shared had lower generation probabilities than those common to all four donors. Clonotype sharing among donors was thought likely to change with sequencing depth. Approximately 5% of naive CD4 clonotypes were shared across a few donors.

Data came from immunoSEQ multiplex PCR; TCRdb stores just in-frame clones and leaves some out. The data show some 700,000 clones, 90% seen once. CDR3 size: 15 residues. Germline lookup yields CDR1 SEHNR and CDR2 FQNEAQ (reference sequence). The J segment lost 3 bases and the V segment lost 5 bases, leaving 7 bases of the junction unmatched. Concerning this clone: Its antigen is unidentified.

V and J are TRBV7-9 and TRBJ1-5; TRBD1 matches 7 bases. This receptor was obtained from a man between 18 and 35 years old in good health. Some clones in this sample may be carry-over from other donors' samples. Sequencing input: memory CD8+ T cells from PBMCs. Indicated subset: CD45RO+ cells pooled with CCR7-negative TemRA cells. The CDR3 region is CASSPLQGFNQPQHF. The CDR3 bases are TGTGCCAGCAGCCCATTACAGGGGTTCAATCAGCCCCAGCATTTT. Full variable domain (remainder filled in from reference TRBV7-9 and TRBJ1-5): DTGVSQNPRHKITKRGQNVTFRCDPISEHNRLYWYRQTLGQGPEFLTYFQNEAQLEKSRLLSDRFSAERPKGSFSTLEIQRTEQGDSAMYLCASSPLQGFNQPQHFGDGTRLSIL.